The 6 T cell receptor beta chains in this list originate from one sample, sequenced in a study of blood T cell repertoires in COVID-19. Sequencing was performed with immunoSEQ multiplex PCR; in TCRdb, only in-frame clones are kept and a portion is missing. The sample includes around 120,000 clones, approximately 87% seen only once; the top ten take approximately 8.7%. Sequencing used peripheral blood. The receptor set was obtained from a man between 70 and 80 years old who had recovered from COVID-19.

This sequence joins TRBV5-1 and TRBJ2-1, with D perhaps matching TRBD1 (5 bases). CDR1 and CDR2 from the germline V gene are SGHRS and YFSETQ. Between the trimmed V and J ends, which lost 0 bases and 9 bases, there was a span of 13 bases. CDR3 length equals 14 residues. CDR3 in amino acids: CASSLDFQGGEQFF. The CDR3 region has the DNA TGCGCCAGCAGCTTGGATTTCCAGGGCGGTGAGCAGTTCTTC. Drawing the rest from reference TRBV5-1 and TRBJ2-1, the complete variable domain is KAGVTQTPRYLIKTRGQQVTLSCSPISGHRSVSWYQQTPGQGLQFLFEYFSETQRNKGNFPGRFSGRQFSNSRSEMNVSTLELGDSALYLCASSLDFQGGEQFFGPGTRLTVL.

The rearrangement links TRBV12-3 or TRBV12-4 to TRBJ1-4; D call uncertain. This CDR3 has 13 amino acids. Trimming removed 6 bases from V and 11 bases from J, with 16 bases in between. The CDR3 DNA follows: TGTGCCAGCAGGCCCCGGGGTGGGGAGAAACTGTTTTTT. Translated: CASRPRGGEKLFF.

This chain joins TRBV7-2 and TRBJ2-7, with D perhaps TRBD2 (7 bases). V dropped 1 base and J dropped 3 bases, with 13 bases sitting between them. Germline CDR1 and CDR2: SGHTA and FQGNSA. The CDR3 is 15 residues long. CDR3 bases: TGTGCCAGCAGCTTAGGAGCCGGGGGGCTCTACGAGCAGTACTTC. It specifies CASSLGAGGLYEQYF. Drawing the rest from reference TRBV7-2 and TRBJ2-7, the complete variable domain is GAGVSQSPSNKVTEKGKDVELRCDPISGHTALYWYRQSLGQGLEFLIYFQGNSAPDKSGLPSDRFSAERTGGSVSTLTIQRTQQEDSAVYLCASSLGAGGLYEQYFGPGTRLTVT.

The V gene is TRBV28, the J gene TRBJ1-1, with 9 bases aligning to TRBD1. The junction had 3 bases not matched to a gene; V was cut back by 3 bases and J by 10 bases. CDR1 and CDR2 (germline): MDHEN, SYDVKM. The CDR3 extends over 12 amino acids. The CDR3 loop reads CASSLGQGVAFF. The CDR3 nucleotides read TGTGCCAGCAGTTTGGGACAGGGCGTAGCTTTCTTT.

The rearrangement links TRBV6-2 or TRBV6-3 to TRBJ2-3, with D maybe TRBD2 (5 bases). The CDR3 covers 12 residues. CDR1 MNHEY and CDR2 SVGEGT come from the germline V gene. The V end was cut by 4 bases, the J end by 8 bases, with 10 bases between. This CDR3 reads CASSWNAGTQYF. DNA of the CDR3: TGTGCCAGCAGTTGGAACGCGGGTACGCAGTATTTT.

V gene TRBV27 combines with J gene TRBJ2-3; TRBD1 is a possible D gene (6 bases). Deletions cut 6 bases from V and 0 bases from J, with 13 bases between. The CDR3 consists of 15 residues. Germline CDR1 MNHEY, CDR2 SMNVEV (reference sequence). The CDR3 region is CASSDRRTSTDTQYF. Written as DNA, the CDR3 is TGTGCCAGCAGCGACAGGAGAACTAGCACAGATACGCAGTATTTT.